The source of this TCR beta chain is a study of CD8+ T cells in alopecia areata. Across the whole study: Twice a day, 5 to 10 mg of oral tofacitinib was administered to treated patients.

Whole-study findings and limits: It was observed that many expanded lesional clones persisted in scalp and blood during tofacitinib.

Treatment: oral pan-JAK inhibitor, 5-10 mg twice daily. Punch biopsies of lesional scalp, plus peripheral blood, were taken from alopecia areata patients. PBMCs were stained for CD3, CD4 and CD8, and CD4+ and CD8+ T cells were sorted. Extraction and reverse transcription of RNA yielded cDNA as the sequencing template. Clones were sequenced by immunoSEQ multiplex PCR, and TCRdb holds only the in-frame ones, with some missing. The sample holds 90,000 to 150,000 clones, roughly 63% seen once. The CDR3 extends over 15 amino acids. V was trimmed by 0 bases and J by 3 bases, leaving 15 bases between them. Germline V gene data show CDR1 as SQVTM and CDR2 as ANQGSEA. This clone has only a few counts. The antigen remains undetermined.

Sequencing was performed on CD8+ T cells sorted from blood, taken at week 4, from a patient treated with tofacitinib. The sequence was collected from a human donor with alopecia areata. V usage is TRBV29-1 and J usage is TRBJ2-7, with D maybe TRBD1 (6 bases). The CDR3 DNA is TGCAGCGTTGAAGATAGGGAAGGGGGAGACTACGAGCAGTACTTC. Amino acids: CSVEDREGGDYEQYF.